These T cell receptor beta chains were read from a single sample in a study of T cells after yellow fever vaccination. TCRdb fed the 5' RACE reads into MiXCR, producing one record per CDR3 protein. The table lists some 600,000 distinct CDR3 sequences, around 12% of them singletons. This sample comprised PBMCs, obtained on the day of the yellow fever booster vaccination. The origin of the receptors is a man aged 25 to 40 who received the YFV17D yellow fever vaccine. CDR3s include the opening cysteine and the closing phenylalanine or tryptophan. The D gene is left open where the match is weak. Clone size appears in some rows only: once, few, many, or a class for an expanded clone.

clone_size d_call j_call v_call cdr3_aa cdr3_nt
few - TRBJ1-5 TRBV6-2/TRBV6-3 CASSYPPQAVGNQPQHF TGTGCCAGCAGTTACCCCCCACAGGCGGTAGGCAATCAGCCCCAGCATTTT
few TRBD1 TRBJ2-3 TRBV9 CASSARDRVHTQYF TGTGCCAGCAGCGCCCGGGACAGGGTCCATACGCAGTATTTT
- - TRBJ1-1 TRBV11-2 CASSPTVGRVAFF TGTGCCAGCAGCCCTACGGTGGGGAGGGTGGCTTTCTTT
- TRBD1 TRBJ1-2 TRBV6-1 CASRQNTGGTGYTF TGTGCCAGCCGACAAAATACAGGGGGAACTGGCTACACCTTC
- - TRBJ2-1 TRBV20-1 CSARYWRSYNEQFF TGCAGTGCTAGATACTGGCGCTCCTACAATGAGCAGTTCTTC
few TRBD2 TRBJ2-1 TRBV5-1 CASSFEAGYEQFF TGCGCCAGCAGCTTTGAAGCGGGATATGAGCAGTTCTTC
few - TRBJ2-6 TRBV2 CASRTRGGGANVLTF TGTGCCAGCAGGACCAGGGGGGGTGGGGCCAACGTCCTGACTTTC
few - TRBJ2-7 TRBV24-1 CATSPRASGEQYF TGTGCCACCAGCCCCCGGGCCTCAGGCGAGCAGTACTTC
- - TRBJ1-1 TRBV27 CASSFKRWAGSYEAFF TGTGCCAGCAGTTTCAAACGATGGGCAGGATCTTATGAAGCTTTCTTT
- TRBD2 TRBJ2-7 TRBV7-2 CASSSTSGRAYEQYF TGTGCCAGCAGCTCGACTAGCGGGAGGGCCTACGAGCAGTACTTC
few TRBD1 TRBJ2-5 TRBV14 CASSLLDRVETQYF TGTGCCAGCAGCCTCTTGGACAGGGTTGAGACCCAGTACTTC
few TRBD1 TRBJ2-3 TRBV7-9 CASSQTGSDTQYF TGTGCCAGCAGCCAGACAGGGTCAGATACGCAGTATTTT
few TRBD1 TRBJ2-7 TRBV7-9 CASAGTGAIEQYF TGTGCCAGCGCCGGGACAGGGGCCATCGAGCAGTACTTC
- - TRBJ2-7 TRBV10-3 CAIREGQPTEQYF TGTGCCATCAGGGAGGGACAGCCTACCGAACAGTACTTC
- TRBD2 TRBJ2-7 TRBV5-6 CASSFRGTRPYEQYF TGTGCCAGCAGCTTCCGCGGGACTAGACCCTACGAGCAGTACTTC
- - TRBJ2-1 TRBV7-2 CASSLVVSDEQFF TGTGCCAGCAGCTTGGTTGTCTCAGATGAGCAGTTCTTC
- TRBD2 TRBJ2-5 TRBV7-4 CASSRPIGGAGGTLQETQYF TGTGCCAGCAGCCGACCGATCGGTGGCGCGGGAGGGACCCTTCAAGAGACCCAGTACTTC
- TRBD1 TRBJ1-5 TRBV12-3/TRBV12-4 CASSFWQGDQPQHF TGTGCCAGCAGTTTCTGGCAGGGGGATCAGCCCCAGCATTTT
few - TRBJ1-5 TRBV7-2 CASGLSEGVPQHF TGTGCCAGCGGACTGAGCGAGGGAGTACCCCAGCATTTT
- - TRBJ2-1 TRBV21-1 CASIQRHNEQFF TGTGCCAGCATACAACGGCACAATGAGCAGTTCTTC
- TRBD2 TRBJ2-2 TRBV27 CASTHGGGYTGELFF TGTGCCAGCACCCACGGGGGGGGTTACACCGGGGAGCTGTTTTTT
few - TRBJ2-1 TRBV7-3 CASSLVVGREQFF TGTGCCAGCAGCTTAGTAGTCGGTCGTGAGCAGTTCTTC
few - TRBJ1-1 TRBV30 CAWSYNGGTEAFF TGTGCCTGGAGCTACAACGGAGGGACTGAAGCTTTCTTT
few - TRBJ2-2 TRBV5-1 CASSLGPATGELFF TGCGCCAGCAGCTTGGGACCTGCCACCGGGGAGCTGTTTTTT
- - TRBJ2-7 TRBV5-1 CASSLAEFSSYEQYF TGCGCCAGCAGCTTGGCCGAGTTCAGCTCCTACGAGCAGTACTTC
- TRBD2 TRBJ2-3 TRBV24-1 CATSKLAGSTDTQYF TGTGCCACCAGCAAACTAGCGGGCAGCACAGATACGCAGTATTTT
- TRBD2 TRBJ2-1 TRBV7-6 CASSASGSLGRVNEQFF TGTGCCAGCAGCGCAAGCGGGAGCCTGGGGAGGGTGAATGAGCAGTTCTTC
- TRBD2 TRBJ2-5 TRBV20-1 CSAARGGVETQYF TGCAGTGCTGCCCGGGGGGGGGTAGAGACCCAGTACTTC
- - TRBJ2-7 TRBV7-2 CASSLGPTNEQYF TGTGCCAGCAGCTTGGGACCCACCAACGAGCAGTACTTC
few TRBD1 TRBJ2-7 TRBV9 CASSVGTGISGSYEQYF TGTGCCAGCAGCGTTGGGACAGGGATTAGCGGCTCCTACGAGCAGTACTTC